A selection of T cell receptor beta chains follows, all from one sample in a study of blood T cells in healthy people across ages. TCRdb redid the calling of the 5' RACE reads with MiXCR, one entry per CDR3 protein. Of 1.5 million to 2 million distinct CDR3 sequences listed, more than 35% are singletons. The material sequenced was blood. All receptors come from a human donor in good health. Both conserved end residues are part of each CDR3. Each record gives: CDR3 DNA, CDR3 protein, clone size, D gene, V gene, J gene. D genes are given only for firm matches. Rows give clone size only sometimes, using once, few, many, or a class for an expanded clone.

DNA: TGTGCCAGCAGCGGTTCGACAGGGGTCTATGGCTACACCTTC
CDR3: CASSGSTGVYGYTF
size: once
D: TRBD1
V: TRBV7-9
J: TRBJ1-2

DNA: TGCGCCAGCAGCCAAGCCAGAAGATACGAGCAGTACTTC
CDR3: CASSQARRYEQYF
size: few
D: NA
V: TRBV4-3
J: TRBJ2-7

DNA: TGCAGTGCTAGAGAGGGGGCGAACTCTTATCAGCCCCAGCATTTT
CDR3: CSAREGANSYQPQHF
size: NA
D: NA
V: TRBV20-1
J: TRBJ1-5

DNA: TGTGCCAGCAGTAGCGACAGACTGTATGGTGAGCAGTTCTTC
CDR3: CASSSDRLYGEQFF
size: NA
D: NA
V: TRBV2
J: TRBJ2-1

DNA: TGTGCCAGCAGCCCTAGGCGGGGGGGAGAAGAGACCCAGTACTTC
CDR3: CASSPRRGGEETQYF
size: NA
D: TRBD2
V: TRBV7-3
J: TRBJ2-5

DNA: TGCAGCGTTGTTGTTTCGGGAACAGGAAGAAATCAGCCCCAGCATTTT
CDR3: CSVVVSGTGRNQPQHF
size: NA
D: NA
V: TRBV29-1
J: TRBJ1-5

DNA: TGTGCCAGCAGCCCAAGTAGGGACAGGCCTACTTATGGCTACACCTTC
CDR3: CASSPSRDRPTYGYTF
size: few
D: TRBD1
V: TRBV11-3
J: TRBJ1-2

DNA: TGTGCCAGCAGTCTCGAAGGGGACCCCTCTAGCGAGCAGTACTTC
CDR3: CASSLEGDPSSEQYF
size: NA
D: NA
V: TRBV12-3/TRBV12-4
J: TRBJ2-7

DNA: TGCGCCAGCACCCTGCAGGGAGCAACTAATGAAAAACTGTTTTTT
CDR3: CASTLQGATNEKLFF
size: NA
D: NA
V: TRBV5-1
J: TRBJ1-4

DNA: TGCAGCGTCGTGACTAGCGGGGGGGCCGGTGAGCAGTTCTTC
CDR3: CSVVTSGGAGEQFF
size: NA
D: TRBD2
V: TRBV29-1
J: TRBJ2-1

DNA: TGTGCCAGCAGGGACGGACTAGCGGGGGGTCTAGATGAGCAGTTCTTC
CDR3: CASRDGLAGGLDEQFF
size: few
D: TRBD2
V: TRBV7-9
J: TRBJ2-1